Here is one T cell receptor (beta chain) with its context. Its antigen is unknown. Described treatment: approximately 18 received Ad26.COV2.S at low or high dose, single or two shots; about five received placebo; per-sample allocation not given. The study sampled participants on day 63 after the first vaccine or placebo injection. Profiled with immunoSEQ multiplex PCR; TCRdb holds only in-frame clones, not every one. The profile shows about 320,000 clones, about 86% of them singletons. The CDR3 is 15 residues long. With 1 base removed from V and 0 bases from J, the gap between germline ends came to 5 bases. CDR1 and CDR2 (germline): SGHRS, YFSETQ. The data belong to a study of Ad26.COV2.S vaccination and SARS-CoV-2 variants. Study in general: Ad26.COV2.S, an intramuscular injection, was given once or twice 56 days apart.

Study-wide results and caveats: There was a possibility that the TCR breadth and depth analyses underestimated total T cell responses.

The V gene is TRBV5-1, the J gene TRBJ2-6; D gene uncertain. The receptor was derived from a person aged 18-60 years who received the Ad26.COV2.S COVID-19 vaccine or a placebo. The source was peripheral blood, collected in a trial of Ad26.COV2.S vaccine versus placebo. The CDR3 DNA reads TGCGCCAGCAGCTTGTCGGTCTCTGGGGCCAACGTCCTGACTTTC. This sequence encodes CASSLSVSGANVLTF.